This T cell receptor (beta chain) was documented in a study of T cell changes during pregnancy in multiple sclerosis. This table comes from immunoSEQ multiplex PCR, and its TCRdb copy is limited to in-frame clones, with some not included. The data show 39,000 or so clones, with 85% to 95% seen just once and around 0.4% held by the top ten. Germline V lookup: CDR1 LNHDA, CDR2 SQIVND (reference sequence). The CDR3 totals 13 residues. V dropped 10 bases and J dropped 4 bases, with 16 bases sitting between them. The clonotype was recovered from a female donor in good health, enrolled as a control in a pregnancy study. The sample in question was CD4+ T cells from peripheral blood mononuclear cells, obtained after pregnancy. This chain uses TRBV19 with TRBJ1-1, with D uncertain. The CDR3 sequence: CATARGSGTEAFF. In DNA form, the CDR3 reads TGTGCCACCGCGAGAGGGAGTGGCACTGAAGCTTTCTTT. Full variable domain (missing parts from reference TRBV19 and TRBJ1-1): DGGITQSPKYLFRKEGQNVTLSCEQNLNHDAMYWYRQDPGQGLRLIYYSQIVNDFQKGDIAEGYSVSREKKESFPLTVTSAQKNPTAFYLCATARGSGTEAFFGQGTRLTVV.